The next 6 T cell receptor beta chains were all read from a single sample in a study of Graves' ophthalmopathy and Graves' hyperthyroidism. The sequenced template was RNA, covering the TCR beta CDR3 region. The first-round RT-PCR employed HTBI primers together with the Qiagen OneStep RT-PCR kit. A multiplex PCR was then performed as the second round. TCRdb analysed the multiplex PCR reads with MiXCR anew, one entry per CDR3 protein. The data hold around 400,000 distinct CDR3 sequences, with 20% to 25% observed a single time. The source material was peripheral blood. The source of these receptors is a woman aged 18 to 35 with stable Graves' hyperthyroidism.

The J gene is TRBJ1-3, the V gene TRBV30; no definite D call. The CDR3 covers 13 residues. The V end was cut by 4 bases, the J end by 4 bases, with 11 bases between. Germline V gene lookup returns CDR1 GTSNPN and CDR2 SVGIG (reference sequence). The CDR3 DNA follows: TGTGCCTGGACACCGACCCGCGGAAACACCATATATTTT. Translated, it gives CAWTPTRGNTIYF.

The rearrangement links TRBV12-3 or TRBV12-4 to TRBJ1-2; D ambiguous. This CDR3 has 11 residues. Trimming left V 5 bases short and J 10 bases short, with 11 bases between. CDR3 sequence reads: CASSTGRDYTF. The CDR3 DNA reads TGTGCCAGCAGTACCGGGCGCGACTACACCTTC.

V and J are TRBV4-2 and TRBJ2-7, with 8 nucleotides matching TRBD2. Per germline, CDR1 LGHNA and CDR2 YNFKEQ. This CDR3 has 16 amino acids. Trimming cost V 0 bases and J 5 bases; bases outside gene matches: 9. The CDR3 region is CASSQDRASGFNEQYF. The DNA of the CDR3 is TGTGCCAGCAGCCAAGATAGGGCTAGCGGGTTCAACGAGCAGTACTTC.

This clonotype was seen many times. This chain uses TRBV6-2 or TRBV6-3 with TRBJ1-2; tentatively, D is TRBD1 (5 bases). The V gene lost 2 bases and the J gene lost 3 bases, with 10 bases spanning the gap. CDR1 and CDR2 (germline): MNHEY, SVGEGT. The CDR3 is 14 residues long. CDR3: CASSYQGKDYGYTF. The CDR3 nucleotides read TGTGCCAGCAGTTACCAGGGAAAGGACTATGGCTACACCTTC.

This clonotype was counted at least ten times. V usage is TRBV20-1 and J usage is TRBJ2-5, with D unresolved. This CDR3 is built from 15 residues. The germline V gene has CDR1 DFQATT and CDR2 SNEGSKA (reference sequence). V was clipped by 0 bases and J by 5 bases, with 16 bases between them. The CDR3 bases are TGCAGTGCTAGAGAAGGGCAAAGGGTGCGGGAGACCCAGTACTTC. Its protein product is CSAREGQRVRETQYF.

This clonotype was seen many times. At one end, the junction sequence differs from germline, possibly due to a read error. For the CDR3, the DNA is TGTGCCAGCAGTTACTCGCCCCACACTAGCGGGAGGGCCTTC. This gives the protein CASSYSPHTSGRAF. The chain employs TRBV6-2 or TRBV6-3 and TRBJ2-7, with 13 bases lining up with TRBD2. The CDR3 has 14 residues. CDR1 is MNHEY, CDR2 SVGEGT, per germline.